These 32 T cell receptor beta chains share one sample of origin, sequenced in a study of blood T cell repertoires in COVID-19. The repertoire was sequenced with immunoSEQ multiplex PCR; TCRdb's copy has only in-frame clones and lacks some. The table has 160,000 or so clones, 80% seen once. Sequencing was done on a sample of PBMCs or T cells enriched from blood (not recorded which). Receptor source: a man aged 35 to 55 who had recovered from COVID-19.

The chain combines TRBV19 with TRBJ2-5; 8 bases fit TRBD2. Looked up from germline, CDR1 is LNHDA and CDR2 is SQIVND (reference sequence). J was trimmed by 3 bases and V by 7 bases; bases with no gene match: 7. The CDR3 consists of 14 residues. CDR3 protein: CASTARGDKETQYF. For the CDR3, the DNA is TGTGCCAGTACAGCGCGGGGGGATAAAGAGACCCAGTACTTC. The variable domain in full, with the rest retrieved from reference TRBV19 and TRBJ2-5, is DGGITQSPKYLFRKEGQNVTLSCEQNLNHDAMYWYRQDPGQGLRLIYYSQIVNDFQKGDIAEGYSVSREKKESFPLTVTSAQKNPTAFYLCASTARGDKETQYFGPGTRLLVL.

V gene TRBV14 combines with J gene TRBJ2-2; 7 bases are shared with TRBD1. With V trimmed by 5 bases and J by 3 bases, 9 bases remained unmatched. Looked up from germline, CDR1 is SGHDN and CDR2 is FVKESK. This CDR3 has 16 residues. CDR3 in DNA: TGTGCCAGCAGCTTCCGGGACAGCTCATACACCGGGGAGCTGTTTTTT. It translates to CASSFRDSSYTGELFF.

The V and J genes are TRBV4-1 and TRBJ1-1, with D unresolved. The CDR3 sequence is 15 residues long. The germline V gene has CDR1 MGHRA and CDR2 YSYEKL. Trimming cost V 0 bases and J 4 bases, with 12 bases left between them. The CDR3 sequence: CASSQDTGSVTEAFF. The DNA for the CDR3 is TGCGCCAGCAGCCAAGATACGGGGAGTGTCACTGAAGCTTTCTTT.

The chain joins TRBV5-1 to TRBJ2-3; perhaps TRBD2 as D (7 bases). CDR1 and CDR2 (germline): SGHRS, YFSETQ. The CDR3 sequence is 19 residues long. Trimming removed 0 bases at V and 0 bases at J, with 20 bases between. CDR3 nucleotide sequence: TGCGCCAGCAGCTTGGCCGAACGAGTTGCGGGGGCAAGCACAGATACGCAGTATTTT. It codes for CASSLAERVAGASTDTQYF.

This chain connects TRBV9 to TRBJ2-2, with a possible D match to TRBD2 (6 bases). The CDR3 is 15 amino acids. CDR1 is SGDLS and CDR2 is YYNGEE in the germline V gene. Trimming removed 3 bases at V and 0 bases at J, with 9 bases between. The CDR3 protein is CASSARGTNTGELFF. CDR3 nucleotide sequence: TGTGCCAGCAGCGCGCGGGGAACGAACACCGGGGAGCTGTTTTTT.

As DNA, the CDR3 is TGTGCCAGCAGCAGCTCGGACAGGAACACTGAAGCTTTCTTT. Its translation: CASSSSDRNTEAFF. V and J are TRBV11-2 and TRBJ1-1, with D possibly being TRBD1 (6 bases). CDR3 length equals 14 residues. Trimming pared 5 bases from V and 1 base from J, leaving 11 bases between. The germline V gene has CDR1 SGHAT and CDR2 FQNNGV.

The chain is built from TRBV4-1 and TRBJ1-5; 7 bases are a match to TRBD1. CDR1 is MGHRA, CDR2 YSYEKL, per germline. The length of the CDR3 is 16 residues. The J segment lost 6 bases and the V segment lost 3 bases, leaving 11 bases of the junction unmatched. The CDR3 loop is CASSQITGVQGQPQHF. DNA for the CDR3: TGCGCCAGCAGCCAGATAACAGGGGTTCAAGGTCAGCCCCAGCATTTT.

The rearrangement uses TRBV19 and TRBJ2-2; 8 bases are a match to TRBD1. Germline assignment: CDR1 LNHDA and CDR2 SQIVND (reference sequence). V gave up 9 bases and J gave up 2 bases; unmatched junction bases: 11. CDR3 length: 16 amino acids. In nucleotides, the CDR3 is TGTGCCAGCCGAACCCCGGGACAGGTTAACACCGGGGAGCTGTTTTTT. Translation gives CASRTPGQVNTGELFF. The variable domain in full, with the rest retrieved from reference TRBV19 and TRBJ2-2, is DGGITQSPKYLFRKEGQNVTLSCEQNLNHDAMYWYRQDPGQGLRLIYYSQIVNDFQKGDIAEGYSVSREKKESFPLTVTSAQKNPTAFYLCASRTPGQVNTGELFFGEGSRLTVL.

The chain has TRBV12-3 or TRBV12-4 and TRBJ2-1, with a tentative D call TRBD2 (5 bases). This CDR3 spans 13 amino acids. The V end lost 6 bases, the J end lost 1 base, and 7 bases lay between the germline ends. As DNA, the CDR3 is TGTGCCAGCAGACCGGGGTCCTACAATGAGCAGTTCTTC. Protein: CASRPGSYNEQFF.

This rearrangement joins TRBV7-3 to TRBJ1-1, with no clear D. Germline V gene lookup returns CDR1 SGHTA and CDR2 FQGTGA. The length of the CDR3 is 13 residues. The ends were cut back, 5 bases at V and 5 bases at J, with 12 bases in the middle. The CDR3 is CASSPLPKTEAFF. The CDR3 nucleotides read TGTGCCAGCAGCCCCCTCCCTAAAACTGAAGCTTTCTTT. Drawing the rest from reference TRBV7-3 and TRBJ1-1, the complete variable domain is GAGVSQTPSNKVTEKGKYVELRCDPISGHTALYWYRQSLGQGPEFLIYFQGTGAADDSGLPNDRFFAVRPEGSVSTLKIQRTERGDSAVYLCASSPLPKTEAFFGQGTRLTVV.

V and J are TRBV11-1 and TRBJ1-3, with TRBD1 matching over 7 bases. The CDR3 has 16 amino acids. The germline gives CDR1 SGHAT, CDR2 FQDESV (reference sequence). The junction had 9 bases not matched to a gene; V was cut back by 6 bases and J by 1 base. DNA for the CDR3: TGTGCCAGCAGTCTGCCTGGGACAGCGTCTGGAAACACCATATATTTT. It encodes CASSLPGTASGNTIYF.

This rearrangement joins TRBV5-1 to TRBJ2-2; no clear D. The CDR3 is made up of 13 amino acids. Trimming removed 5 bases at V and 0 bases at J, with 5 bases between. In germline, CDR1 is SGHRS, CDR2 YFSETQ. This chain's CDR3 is CASSQANTGELFF. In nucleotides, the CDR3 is TGCGCCAGCAGTCAGGCGAACACCGGGGAGCTGTTTTTT.

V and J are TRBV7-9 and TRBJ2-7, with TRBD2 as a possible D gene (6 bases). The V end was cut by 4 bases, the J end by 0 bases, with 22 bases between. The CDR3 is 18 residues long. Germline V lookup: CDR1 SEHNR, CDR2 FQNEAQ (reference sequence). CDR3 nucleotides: TGTGCCAGCAGCTGGGGTCAGCCGGGTCGGGGGACCTCCTACGAGCAGTACTTC. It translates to CASSWGQPGRGTSYEQYF.

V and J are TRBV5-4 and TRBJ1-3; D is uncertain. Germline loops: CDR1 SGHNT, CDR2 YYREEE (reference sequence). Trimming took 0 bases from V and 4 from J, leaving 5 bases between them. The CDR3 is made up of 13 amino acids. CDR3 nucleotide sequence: TGTGCCAGCAGCTTGGGGCCAGGAAACACCATATATTTT. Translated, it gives CASSLGPGNTIYF.

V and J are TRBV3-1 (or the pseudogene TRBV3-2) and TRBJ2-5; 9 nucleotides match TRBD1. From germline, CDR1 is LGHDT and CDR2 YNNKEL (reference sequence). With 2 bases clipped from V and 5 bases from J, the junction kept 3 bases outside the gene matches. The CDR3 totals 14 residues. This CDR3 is CASSQLGTGETQYF. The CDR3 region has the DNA TGTGCCAGCAGCCAACTGGGGACAGGGGAGACCCAGTACTTC.

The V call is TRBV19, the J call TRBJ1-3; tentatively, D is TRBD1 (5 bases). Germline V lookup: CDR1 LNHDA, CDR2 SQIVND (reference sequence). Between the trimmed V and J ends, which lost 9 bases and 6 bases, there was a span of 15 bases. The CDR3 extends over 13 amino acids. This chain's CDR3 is CASLDRSQNTIYF. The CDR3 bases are TGTGCCAGCCTAGACAGAAGCCAAAACACCATATATTTT.

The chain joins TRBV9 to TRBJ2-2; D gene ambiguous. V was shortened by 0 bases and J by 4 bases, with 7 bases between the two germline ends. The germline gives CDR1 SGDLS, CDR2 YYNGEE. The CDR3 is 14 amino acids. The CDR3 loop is CASSVGEATGELFF. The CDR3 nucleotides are TGTGCCAGCAGCGTAGGTGAAGCCACCGGGGAGCTGTTTTTT.

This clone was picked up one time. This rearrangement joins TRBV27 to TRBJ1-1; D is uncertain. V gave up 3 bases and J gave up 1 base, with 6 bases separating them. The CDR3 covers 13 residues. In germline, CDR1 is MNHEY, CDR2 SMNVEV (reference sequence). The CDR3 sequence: CASSFNGNTEAFF. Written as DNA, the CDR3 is TGTGCCAGCAGTTTCAACGGGAACACTGAAGCTTTCTTT.

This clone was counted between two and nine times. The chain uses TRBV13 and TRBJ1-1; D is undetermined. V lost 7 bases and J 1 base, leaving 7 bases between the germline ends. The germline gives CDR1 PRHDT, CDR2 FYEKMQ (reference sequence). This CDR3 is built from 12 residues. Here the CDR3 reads CASTEKNTEAFF. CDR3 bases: TGTGCCAGCACCGAGAAGAACACTGAAGCTTTCTTT.

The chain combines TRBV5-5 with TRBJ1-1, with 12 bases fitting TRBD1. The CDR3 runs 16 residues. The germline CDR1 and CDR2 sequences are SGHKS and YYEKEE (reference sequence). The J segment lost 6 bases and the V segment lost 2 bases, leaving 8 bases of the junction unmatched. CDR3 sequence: CASSFVPGQGAPEAFF. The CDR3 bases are TGTGCCAGCAGCTTTGTACCGGGACAGGGGGCCCCTGAAGCTTTCTTT.

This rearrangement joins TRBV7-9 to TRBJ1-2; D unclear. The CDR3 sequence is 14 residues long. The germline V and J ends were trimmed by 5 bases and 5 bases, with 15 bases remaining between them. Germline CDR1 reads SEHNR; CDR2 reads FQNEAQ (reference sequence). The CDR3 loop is CASSTQILAYGYTF. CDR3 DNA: TGTGCCAGCAGCACCCAAATTTTAGCTTATGGCTACACCTTC.

CDR3 region: CASSFYTDTQYF. CDR3 nucleotides: TGTGCCAGCAGCTTCTACACAGATACGCAGTATTTT. This chain connects TRBV7-2 to TRBJ2-3; D gene unclear. The ends were cut back, 3 bases at V and 2 bases at J, with 3 bases in the middle. The CDR3 has 12 residues. The germline gives CDR1 SGHTA, CDR2 FQGNSA.

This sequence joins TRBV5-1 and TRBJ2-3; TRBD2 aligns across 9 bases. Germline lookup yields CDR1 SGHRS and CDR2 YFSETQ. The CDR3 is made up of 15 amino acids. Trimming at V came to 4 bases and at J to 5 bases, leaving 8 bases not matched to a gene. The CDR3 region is CASSGQRGVVDTQYF. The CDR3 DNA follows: TGCGCCAGCAGCGGCCAGCGGGGGGTGGTAGATACGCAGTATTTT.

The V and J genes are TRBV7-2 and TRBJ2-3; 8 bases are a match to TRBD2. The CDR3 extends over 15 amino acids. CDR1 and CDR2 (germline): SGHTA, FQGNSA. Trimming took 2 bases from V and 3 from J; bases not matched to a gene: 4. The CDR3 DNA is TGTGCCAGCAGCTTAACGGGGGGGCCGACAGATACGCAGTATTTT. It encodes CASSLTGGPTDTQYF.

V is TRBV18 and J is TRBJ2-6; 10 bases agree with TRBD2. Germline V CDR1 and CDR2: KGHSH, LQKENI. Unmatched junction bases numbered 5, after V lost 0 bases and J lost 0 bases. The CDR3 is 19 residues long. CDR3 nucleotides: TGTGCCAGCTCACCACCCCTAGCGGGGGTTTTCTCTGGGGCCAACGTCCTGACTTTC. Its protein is CASSPPLAGVFSGANVLTF.

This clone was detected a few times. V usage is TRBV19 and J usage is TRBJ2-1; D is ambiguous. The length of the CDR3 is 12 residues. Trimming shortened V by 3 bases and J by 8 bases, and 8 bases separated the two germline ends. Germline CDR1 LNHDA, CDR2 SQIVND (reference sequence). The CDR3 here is CASSIGVDEQFF. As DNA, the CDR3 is TGTGCCAGTAGTATTGGAGTTGATGAGCAGTTCTTC.

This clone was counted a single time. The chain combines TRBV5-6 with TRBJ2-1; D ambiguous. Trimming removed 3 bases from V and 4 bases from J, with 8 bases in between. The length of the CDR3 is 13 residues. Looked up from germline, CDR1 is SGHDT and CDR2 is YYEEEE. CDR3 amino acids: CASSSVRYNEQFF. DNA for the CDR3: TGTGCCAGCAGCTCCGTACGGTACAATGAGCAGTTCTTC.

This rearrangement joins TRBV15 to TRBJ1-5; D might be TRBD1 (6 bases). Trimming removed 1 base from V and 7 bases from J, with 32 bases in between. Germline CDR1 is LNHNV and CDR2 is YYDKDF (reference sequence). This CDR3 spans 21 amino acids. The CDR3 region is CATSRVLISGAGDGWGQPQHF. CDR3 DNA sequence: TGTGCCACCAGCAGAGTTCTAATTTCCGGAGCAGGGGACGGTTGGGGCCAGCCCCAGCATTTT. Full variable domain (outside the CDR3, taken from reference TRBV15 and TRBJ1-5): DAMVIQNPRYQVTQFGKPVTLSCSQTLNHNVMYWYQQKSSQAPKLLFHYYDKDFNNEADTPDNFQSRRPNTSFCFLDIRSPGLGDTAMYLCATSRVLISGAGDGWGQPQHFGDGTRLSIL.

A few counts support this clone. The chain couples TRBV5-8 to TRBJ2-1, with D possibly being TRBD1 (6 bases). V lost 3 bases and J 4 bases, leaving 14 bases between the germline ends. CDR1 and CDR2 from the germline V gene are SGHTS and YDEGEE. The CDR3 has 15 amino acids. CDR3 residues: CASSSGARGYNEQFF. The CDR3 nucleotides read TGTGCCAGCAGCTCAGGGGCCCGAGGATACAATGAGCAGTTCTTC.

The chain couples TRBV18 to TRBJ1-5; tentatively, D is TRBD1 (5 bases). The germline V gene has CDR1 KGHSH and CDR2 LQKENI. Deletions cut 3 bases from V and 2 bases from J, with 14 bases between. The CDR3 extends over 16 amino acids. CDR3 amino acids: CASSPADRMGNQPQHF. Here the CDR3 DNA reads TGTGCCAGCTCACCCGCCGACAGAATGGGCAATCAGCCCCAGCATTTT.

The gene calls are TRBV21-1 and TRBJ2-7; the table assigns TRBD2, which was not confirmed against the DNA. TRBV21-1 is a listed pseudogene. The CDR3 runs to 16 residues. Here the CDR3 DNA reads TGTGCCAGCAGCACCCGACTAGCGGGGGGTACCTACGAGCAGTACGTC. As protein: CASSTRLAGGTYEQYV.

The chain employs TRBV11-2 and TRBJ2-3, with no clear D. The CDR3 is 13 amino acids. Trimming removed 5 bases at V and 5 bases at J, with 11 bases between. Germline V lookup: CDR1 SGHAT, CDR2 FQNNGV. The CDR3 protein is CASSPSTRDTQYF. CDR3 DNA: TGTGCCAGCAGCCCTAGTACCCGAGATACGCAGTATTTT. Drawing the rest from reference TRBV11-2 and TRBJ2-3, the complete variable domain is EAGVAQSPRYKIIEKRQSVAFWCNPISGHATLYWYQQILGQGPKLLIQFQNNGVVDDSQLPKDRFSAERLKGVDSTLKIQPAKLEDSAVYLCASSPSTRDTQYFGPGTRLTVL.